This T cell receptor (beta chain) came from a study of CD8+ T cells in alopecia areata. Study summary: It was 6 to 18 months of tofacitinib, and then there were 6 months off drug. Scoring of severity for treated patients was based on percentage of affected scalp area.

Notes on this clone: Its specificity is unknown.

Study findings and constraints: Lesional tissue from the scalp (especially in alopecia totalis/universalis) showed higher clonality than normal scalp.

After isolation, RNA underwent reverse transcription to generate cDNA as the sequencing template. Method: immunoSEQ multiplex PCR; TCRdb's copy keeps in-frame clones and lacks some. The sample lists about 180,000 clones, about 61% occurring once. This CDR3 comprises 14 residues. In germline, CDR1 is MDHEN, CDR2 SYDVKM. Trimming pared 6 bases from V and 5 bases from J, leaving 16 bases between. Noted treatment: oral pan-JAK inhibitor, 5-10 mg twice daily. The material was CD4+ T cells sorted from blood, obtained between weeks 55 and 65, from a patient treated with tofacitinib. This receptor was identified in a human donor with alopecia areata. V gene TRBV28 combines with J gene TRBJ2-5, with D tentatively TRBD1 (8 bases). CDR3 residues: CASRWTGRGETQYF. CDR3 nucleotides: TGTGCCAGCAGATGGACAGGGAGGGGGGAGACCCAGTACTTC. The complete variable domain, with remaining parts taken from reference TRBV28 and TRBJ2-5, reads DVKVTQSSRYLVKRTGEKVFLECVQDMDHENMFWYRQDPGLGLRLIYFSYDVKMKEKGDIPEGYSVSREKKERFSLILESASTNQTSMYLCASRWTGRGETQYFGPGTRLLVL.